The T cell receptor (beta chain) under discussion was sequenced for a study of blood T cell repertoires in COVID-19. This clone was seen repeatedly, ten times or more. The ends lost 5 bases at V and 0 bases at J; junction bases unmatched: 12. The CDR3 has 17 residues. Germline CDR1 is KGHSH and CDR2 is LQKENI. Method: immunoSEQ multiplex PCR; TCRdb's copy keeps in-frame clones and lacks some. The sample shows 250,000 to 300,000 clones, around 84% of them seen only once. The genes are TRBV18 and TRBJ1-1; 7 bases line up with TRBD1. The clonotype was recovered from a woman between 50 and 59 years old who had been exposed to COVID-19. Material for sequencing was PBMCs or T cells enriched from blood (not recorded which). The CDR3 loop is CASSGRPGQQLNTEAFF. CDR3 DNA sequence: TGTGCCAGCTCAGGACGGCCGGGACAGCAATTGAACACTGAAGCTTTCTTT.